This T cell receptor (beta chain) was documented in a study of blood T cells in healthy people across ages. Looking at the study overall: About one barcoded beta molecule per two T cells came from capture by template switching.

Many counts were recorded for this clonotype. The V gene lost 5 bases and the J gene lost 2 bases, with 21 bases spanning the gap. The CDR3 has 17 residues. CDR1 is MNHEY and CDR2 is SVGEGT in the germline V gene. For the second PCR, which ran for roughly 7 to 11 cycles, a sample-barcoded 5' primer and a J-beta primer mix were used. Carrying 12 random nucleotides, a template-switch adaptor labeled each individual cDNA molecule. TCRdb re-called the 5' RACE reads with MiXCR, one entry per CDR3 protein. The sample holds approximately 810,000 distinct CDR3 sequences; about 30% are singletons and the top ten take 17%. Every sample gave at least 6 micrograms of total RNA when it was extracted.

Sequences were obtained from blood. The rearrangement uses TRBV6-2 or TRBV6-3 and TRBJ2-5; the D call may be TRBD1 or TRBD2 (6 bases each). The source of this sequence is a woman of 80 years or more in good health. The CDR3 DNA reads as TGTGCCAGCAGTCACGTCCTTCCTGGGGGGCAGCAAGAGACCCAGTACTTC. Its protein is CASSHVLPGGQQETQYF.